This T cell receptor (beta chain) was identified during a study of cytomegalovirus exposure and HLA in healthy donors. The study, taken as a whole, reports: The likely explanation for a cluster of highly shared sequence variants was sequencing artifact. Cytomegalovirus status was reportedly diagnosed by the classifier with high sensitivity and specificity.

This clone was observed a few times. Its antigen remains unknown. Germline-derived CDR1 and CDR2 are SGHTA and FQGTGA. Trimming pared 5 bases from V and 2 bases from J, leaving 10 bases between. This CDR3 has 15 amino acids. PCR amplification relied on 60 Vbeta primers (plus 13 Jbeta primers). TCRdb's table, derived via immunoSEQ multiplex PCR, lists solely in-frame clones and lacks some. The sample lists 95,000 to 100,000 clones; roughly 79% were seen once. Healthy bone marrow donors supplied every sample. The sequence derives from a man aged 40-49 years in good health and CMV-seronegative. The gene calls are TRBV7-3 and TRBJ2-6; maybe TRBD2 (6 bases). Sequencing was performed on PBMCs. CDR3 sequence (DNA): TGTGCCAGCAGCACGGGCGGGGCTGGGGCCAACGTCCTGACTTTC. This encodes CASSTGGAGANVLTF.